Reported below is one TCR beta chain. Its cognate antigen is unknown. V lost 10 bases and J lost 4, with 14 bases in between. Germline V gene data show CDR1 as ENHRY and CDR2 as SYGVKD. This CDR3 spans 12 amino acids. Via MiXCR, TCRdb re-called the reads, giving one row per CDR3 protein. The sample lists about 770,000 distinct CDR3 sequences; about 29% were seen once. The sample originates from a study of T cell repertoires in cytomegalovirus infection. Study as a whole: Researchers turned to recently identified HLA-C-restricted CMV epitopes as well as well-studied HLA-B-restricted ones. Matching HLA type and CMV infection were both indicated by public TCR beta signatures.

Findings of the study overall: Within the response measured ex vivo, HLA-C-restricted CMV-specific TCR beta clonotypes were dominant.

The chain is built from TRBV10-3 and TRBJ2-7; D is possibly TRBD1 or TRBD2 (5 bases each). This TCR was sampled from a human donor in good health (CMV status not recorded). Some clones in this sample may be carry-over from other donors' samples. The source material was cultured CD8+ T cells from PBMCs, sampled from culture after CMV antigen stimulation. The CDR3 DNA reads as TGTGCCACCCGGGACGGGGAGTACGAGCAGTACTTC. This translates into CATRDGEYEQYF.